This is a list of T cell receptor beta chains from one sample in a study of breast tumors, draining lymph nodes, adjacent tissues. TCRdb re-analysed the multiplex PCR reads in MiXCR, keeping a single row per CDR3 protein. Of about 270,000 distinct CDR3 sequences listed, around 30% are singletons. What was sequenced was axillary lymph node tissue. The origin of the receptors is a female donor with breast cancer. Some clones in this sample may be carry-over from other donors' samples. Both conserved end residues are part of each CDR3. D genes are given only for firm matches. Only some rows state a clone size, as once, few, many or a class for expanded clones.

clone_size cdr3_length j_call d_call v_call cdr3_aa cdr3_nt
many 14 TRBJ2-3 . TRBV27 CASSPWRWTDTQYF TGTGCCAGCAGTCCGTGGCGCTGGACAGATACGCAGTATTTT
few 18 TRBJ2-7 . TRBV28 CASSLFGVLGSAPAEQYF TGTGCCAGCAGTTTGTTTGGTGTCTTAGGGTCGGCACCTGCCGAGCAGTACTTC
many 12 TRBJ2-3 . TRBV7-2 CASSSSVDTQYF TGTGCCAGCAGCTCTAGCGTAGATACGCAGTATTTT
few 14 TRBJ1-3 . TRBV10-3 CAISGGSSGNTIYF TGTGCCATCAGTGGAGGGAGTTCTGGAAACACCATATATTTT
. 18 TRBJ2-7 . TRBV27 CASRLSRDSLGGMYEQYF TGTGCCAGCAGGCTGTCCCGGGACAGTTTGGGAGGGATGTACGAGCAGTACTTC
many 15 TRBJ2-5 . TRBV5-4 CASSRFQGLQETQYF TGTGCCAGCAGCCGATTCCAGGGATTACAAGAGACCCAGTACTTC
. 12 TRBJ1-5 . TRBV2 CASKLAGGSQHF TGTGCCAGCAAATTAGCCGGAGGATCCCAGCATTTT
many 18 TRBJ2-2 TRBD2 TRBV2 CASSRTGLAEPGAGELFF TGTGCCAGCAGTAGAACGGGACTAGCGGAACCCGGGGCCGGGGAGCTGTTTTTT
many 14 TRBJ1-2 . TRBV9 CASSARQDPYGYTF TGTGCCAGCAGCGCCCGACAGGACCCCTATGGCTACACCTTC
many 15 TRBJ2-7 . TRBV9 CASSVGLGGAYEQYF TGTGCCAGCAGCGTAGGGCTCGGCGGAGCCTACGAGCAGTACTTC
. 21 TRBJ2-2 . TRBV11-2 CASSLDAPSTPSGLGAGELFF TGTGCCAGCAGCTTAGATGCCCCCTCGACTCCGAGCGGCCTAGGGGCCGGGGAGCTGTTTTTT
. 14 TRBJ2-7 TRBD2 TRBV15 CATRTGTSGAEQYF TGTGCCACCAGAACCGGGACTAGCGGAGCCGAGCAGTACTTC
. 16 TRBJ2-1 TRBD2 TRBV12-3/TRBV12-4 CASSWRVGLAGDEQFF TGTGCCAGCAGTTGGCGGGTTGGACTAGCGGGCGATGAGCAGTTCTTC
many 16 TRBJ1-2 TRBD1 TRBV7-8 CASSPRTGAGYSGYTF TGTGCCAGCAGCCCCAGGACAGGGGCAGGCTATAGTGGCTACACCTTC
many 16 TRBJ2-5 TRBD2 TRBV7-3 CASSLKGGLAGETQYF TGTGCCAGCAGCTTAAAGGGAGGACTAGCGGGAGAGACCCAGTACTTC
many 12 TRBJ1-6 . TRBV7-9 CASSQILWTLHF TGTGCCAGCAGCCAGATTCTATGGACCCTCCACTTT
. 17 TRBJ2-6 TRBD1 TRBV7-3 CASSSGQGDSGANVLTF TGTGCCAGCAGCTCGGGACAGGGTGACTCTGGGGCCAACGTCCTGACTTTC
many 13 TRBJ2-5 TRBD1 TRBV27 CASSLYRGQTQYF TGTGCCAGCAGTCTCTACAGGGGCCAGACCCAGTACTTC
few 18 TRBJ2-2 . TRBV11-2 CASSLWGGRGIRTGELFF TGTGCCAGCAGCTTGTGGGGGGGCAGGGGGATTCGCACCGGGGAGCTGTTTTTT
many 15 TRBJ2-5 . TRBV24-1 CATSDSGTNQETQYF TGTGCCACCAGTGATTCCGGGACGAACCAAGAGACCCAGTACTTC
many 16 TRBJ2-7 TRBD1 TRBV14 CASSQDGAGGLYEQYF TGTGCCAGCAGCCAAGATGGGGCAGGGGGCCTCTACGAGCAGTACTTC
many 16 TRBJ2-1 TRBD2 TRBV10-3 CAIKVLGGSSYNEQFF TGTGCCATCAAAGTCTTGGGCGGGAGCTCCTACAATGAGCAGTTCTTC
few 15 TRBJ1-1 TRBD1 TRBV5-1 CASSYRDRAGTEAFF TGCGCCAGCAGCTACCGGGACAGGGCCGGCACTGAAGCTTTCTTT
many 14 TRBJ1-6 . TRBV4-1 CASSQAGRGSPLHF TGCGCCAGCAGCCAAGCAGGGAGGGGATCACCCCTCCACTTT
. 14 TRBJ1-2 . TRBV28 CASTLSGGSYGYTF TGTGCCAGCACTCTCTCGGGGGGTTCATATGGCTACACCTTC
. 16 TRBJ1-6 . TRBV9 CASSVTSGPRGSPLHF TGTGCCAGCAGCGTCACTAGCGGGCCTAGGGGTTCACCCCTCCACTTT
many 10 TRBJ2-1 . TRBV7-9 CASSSHEQFF TGTGCCAGCAGCTCCCACGAGCAGTTCTTC
many 14 TRBJ1-5 TRBD1 TRBV10-3 CAISDRDRNQPQHF TGTGCCATCAGTGATCGGGACAGGAATCAGCCCCAGCATTTT
many 20 TRBJ2-1 TRBD2 TRBV29-1 CSVGGDGRGGCRQVDFEQFF TGCAGCGTTGGGGGGGACGGGAGGGGTGGGTGTAGGCAAGTGGACTTTGAGCAGTTCTTC
many 14 TRBJ2-5 . TRBV11-2 CASSTGPGSETQYF TGTGCCAGCAGCACCGGGCCAGGGTCGGAGACCCAGTACTTC
once 14 TRBJ1-6 TRBD1 TRBV5-1 CASSLGQGSPPLHF TGCGCCAGCAGCCTGGGACAGGGGAGCCCACCCCTCCACTTT
few 14 TRBJ2-1 TRBD2 TRBV29-1 CSVDLSGGGNEQFF TGCAGCGTTGATCTTAGCGGGGGTGGCAATGAGCAGTTCTTC
few 14 TRBJ1-3 . TRBV6-1 CASSRDMLGNTIYF TGTGCCAGCAGCCGGGACATGTTGGGAAACACCATATATTTT
. 14 TRBJ2-3 . TRBV27 CASSLATRTDTQYF TGTGCCAGCAGTCTAGCGACCCGCACAGATACGCAGTATTTT
many 16 TRBJ2-2 . TRBV4-1 CASSQVHGFGTGELFF TGCGCCAGCAGCCAAGTGCATGGGTTCGGTACCGGGGAGCTGTTTTTT
many 17 TRBJ1-4 . TRBV6-5 CASSSTSHRDRIEKLFF TGTGCCAGCAGTTCCACCAGCCACCGGGACCGGATAGAAAAACTGTTTTTT
many 16 TRBJ2-1 TRBD2 TRBV14 CASSQARLAGRNEQFF TGTGCCAGCAGCCAAGCGCGCCTAGCGGGGAGGAATGAGCAGTTCTTC
many 15 TRBJ2-2 . TRBV19 CASTPRQGRTGELFF TGTGCCAGTACCCCCAGGCAAGGACGGACCGGGGAGCTGTTTTTT
many 16 TRBJ2-7 . TRBV5-1 CASSYVTGGASYEQYF TGCGCCAGCAGCTACGTAACAGGGGGGGCCTCCTACGAGCAGTACTTC
many 15 TRBJ2-5 TRBD2 TRBV29-1 CSVSIVAGGGETQYF TGCAGCGTGTCGATTGTGGCGGGAGGAGGAGAGACCCAGTACTTC
. 17 TRBJ2-2 TRBD2 TRBV14 CASSPRTSGINTGELFF TGTGCCAGCAGCCCGAGGACTAGCGGGATTAACACCGGGGAGCTGTTTTTT
. 19 TRBJ2-2 TRBD1 TRBV24-1 CATSARDLGQLPSSGELFF TGTGCCACCAGTGCTAGAGATTTGGGACAGCTACCAAGTTCGGGGGAGCTGTTTTTT